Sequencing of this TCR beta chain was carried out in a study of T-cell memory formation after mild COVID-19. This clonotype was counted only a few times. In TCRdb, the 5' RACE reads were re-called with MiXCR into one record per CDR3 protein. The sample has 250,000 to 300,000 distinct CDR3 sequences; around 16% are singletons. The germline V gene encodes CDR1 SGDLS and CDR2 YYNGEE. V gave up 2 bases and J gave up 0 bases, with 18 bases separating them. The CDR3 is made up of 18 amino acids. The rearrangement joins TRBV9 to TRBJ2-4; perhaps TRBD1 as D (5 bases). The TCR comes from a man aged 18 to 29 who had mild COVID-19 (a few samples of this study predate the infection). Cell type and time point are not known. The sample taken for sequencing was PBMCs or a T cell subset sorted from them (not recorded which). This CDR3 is CASSVPKGADLAKNIQYF. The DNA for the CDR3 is TGTGCCAGCAGCGTCCCGAAAGGGGCGGACCTAGCCAAAAACATTCAGTACTTC.